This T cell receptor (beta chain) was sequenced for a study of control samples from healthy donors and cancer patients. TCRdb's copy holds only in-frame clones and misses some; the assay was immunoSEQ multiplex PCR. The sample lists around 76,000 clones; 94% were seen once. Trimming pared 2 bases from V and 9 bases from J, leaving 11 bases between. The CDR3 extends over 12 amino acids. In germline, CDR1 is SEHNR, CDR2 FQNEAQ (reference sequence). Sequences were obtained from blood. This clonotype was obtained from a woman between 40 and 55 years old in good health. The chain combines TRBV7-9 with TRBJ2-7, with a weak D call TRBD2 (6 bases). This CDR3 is CASSLRWGGQYF. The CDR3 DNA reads TGTGCCAGCAGCTTACGCTGGGGAGGGCAGTACTTC. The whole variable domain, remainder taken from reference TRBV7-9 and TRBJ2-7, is DTGVSQNPRHKITKRGQNVTFRCDPISEHNRLYWYRQTLGQGPEFLTYFQNEAQLEKSRLLSDRFSAERPKGSFSTLEIQRTEQGDSAMYLCASSLRWGGQYFGPGTRLTVT.